The sequence of this T cell receptor (beta chain) was determined in a study of blood T cell repertoires in COVID-19. Profiled with immunoSEQ multiplex PCR; TCRdb holds only in-frame clones, not every one. This table has almost 500,000 clones, 80% to 90% appearing once. This clone was seen a single time. The germline V gene encodes CDR1 SGHNT and CDR2 YYREEE (reference sequence). With 0 bases removed from V and 4 bases from J, the gap between germline ends came to 7 bases. This CDR3 has 13 amino acids. The chain links TRBV5-4 to TRBJ1-2, with a tentative D call TRBD1 (6 bases). This clonotype originated in a woman aged 55-70 years who had recovered from COVID-19. Sequencing was carried out using PBMCs or T cells enriched from blood (not recorded which). CDR3 coding DNA: TGTGCCAGCAGCTTGGACAGGGCCTATGGCTACACCTTC. Protein: CASSLDRAYGYTF.